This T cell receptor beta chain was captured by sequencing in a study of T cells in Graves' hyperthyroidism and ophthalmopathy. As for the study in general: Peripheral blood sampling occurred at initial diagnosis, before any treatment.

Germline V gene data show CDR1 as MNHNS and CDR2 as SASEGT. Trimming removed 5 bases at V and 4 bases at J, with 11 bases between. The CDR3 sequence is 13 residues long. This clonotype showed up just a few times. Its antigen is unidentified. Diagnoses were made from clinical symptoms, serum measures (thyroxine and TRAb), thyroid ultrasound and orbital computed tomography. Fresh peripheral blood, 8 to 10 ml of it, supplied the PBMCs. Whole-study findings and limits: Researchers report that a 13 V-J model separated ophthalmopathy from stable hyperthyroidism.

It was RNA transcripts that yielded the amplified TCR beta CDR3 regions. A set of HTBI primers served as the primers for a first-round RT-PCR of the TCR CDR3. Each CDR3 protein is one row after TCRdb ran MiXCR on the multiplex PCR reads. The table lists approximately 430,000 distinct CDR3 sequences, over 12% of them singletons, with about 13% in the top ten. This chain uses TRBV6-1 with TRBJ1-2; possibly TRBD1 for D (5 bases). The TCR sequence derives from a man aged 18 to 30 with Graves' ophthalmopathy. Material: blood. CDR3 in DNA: TGTGCCAGCAGTCACCGGGACGGCTATGGCTACACCTTC. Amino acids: CASSHRDGYGYTF.